This T cell receptor (beta chain) was profiled in a study of Ad26.COV2.S vaccination and SARS-CoV-2 variants. Study overall: Enrollment placed the donor in the COV1001 Ad26.COV2.S trial arm. Each vaccinee took Ad26.COV2.S intramuscularly, once or twice 56 days apart. Study-level findings and limits: Post-vaccination spike-specific CD8+ and CD4+ T cell responses reportedly had substantial breadth.

CDR1 is MGHDK, CDR2 SYGVNS, per germline. V was trimmed by 0 bases and J by 2 bases, leaving 5 bases between them. CDR3 length: 13 amino acids. As concerns this clone: Antigen unknown.

Using immunoSEQ multiplex PCR, the repertoire was profiled, and TCRdb retains in-frame clones only, with some absent. The table lists about 440,000 clones, roughly 87% of them singletons. The sample's treatment: about 20 received Ad26.COV2.S at low or high dose, single or two shots; several received placebo; per-sample allocation not given. Sampling happened 63 days after the first vaccine or placebo injection. The chain has TRBV25-1 and TRBJ2-7; no clear D. The sequencing here drew on peripheral blood, taken in a trial of Ad26.COV2.S vaccine versus placebo. This clonotype was sampled from a person aged 18-60 years who received the Ad26.COV2.S COVID-19 vaccine or a placebo. The CDR3 loop reads CASSEYGTYEQYF. The DNA for the CDR3 is TGTGCCAGCAGTGAATATGGAACCTACGAGCAGTACTTC.